The 14 T cell receptor beta chains in this list originate from one sample, sequenced in a study of CD8+ T cells in alopecia areata. Extracted RNA was reverse transcribed into cDNA, the sequencing template. TCRdb keeps only in-frame clones here, not all; method: immunoSEQ multiplex PCR. The sample shows tens of thousands of clones, approximately 60% of them seen only once. The material was CD8+ T cells sorted from blood, obtained at week 0. The receptor set was obtained from a human donor with alopecia areata.

This clone has only a few counts. The junction and the germline gene differ at one end; a read error may be behind it. V is TRBV7-8 and J is TRBJ2-3, with 8 bases lining up with TRBD2. Germline values: CDR1 SGHVS, CDR2 FQNEAQ. This CDR3 is built from 16 residues. The CDR3 DNA is TGTGCCAGCAGCCTAGCAGCTAGCGGGAGCACAGATACGCAGTATTTT. This sequence encodes CASSLAASGSTDTQYF.

The DNA for the CDR3 is TGTGCCAGCAGCTTGGGCTACACTGAAGCTTTCTTT. The encoded protein is CASSLGYTEAFF. This chain joins TRBV5-6 and TRBJ1-1; D is unresolved. CDR3 length: 12 amino acids. Between the trimmed V and J ends, which lost 0 bases and 3 bases, there was a span of 3 bases. CDR1 is SGHDT and CDR2 is YYEEEE in the germline V gene.

This rearrangement joins TRBV5-1 to TRBJ2-7; D call uncertain. The length of the CDR3 is 12 residues. Germline loops: CDR1 SGHRS, CDR2 YFSETQ. V lost 0 bases and J 6 bases, leaving 7 bases between the germline ends. The CDR3 region is CASSLGYGEQYF. CDR3 nucleotide sequence: TGCGCCAGCAGCTTGGGGTATGGCGAGCAGTACTTC.

This sequence joins TRBV25-1 and TRBJ1-2, with a weak D call TRBD1 (6 bases). CDR1 is MGHDK, CDR2 SYGVNS, per germline. The CDR3 is 14 amino acids. V was cut by 5 bases and J by 7 bases, with 17 bases left in between. This chain's CDR3 is CASSWGDTAGGYTF. The CDR3 region has the DNA TGTGCCAGCAGTTGGGGGGACACAGCTGGTGGCTACACCTTC.

The rearrangement joins TRBV7-2 to TRBJ2-7; TRBD2 matches at 9 bases. V lost 1 base and J lost 2; bases outside the gene matches: 3. The V gene's germline CDR1 is SGHTA and CDR2 FQGNSA. This CDR3 is 15 amino acids long. CDR3 residues: CASSLEASGTYEQYF. The CDR3 nucleotides are TGTGCCAGCAGCTTAGAGGCTAGCGGGACCTACGAGCAGTACTTC.

This clone was counted only a few times. This rearrangement joins TRBV19 to TRBJ2-1; D gene unclear. The germline V and J ends were trimmed by 1 base and 5 bases, with 9 bases remaining between them. This CDR3 comprises 14 residues. Looked up from germline, CDR1 is LNHDA and CDR2 is SQIVND (reference sequence). The CDR3 coding sequence is TGTGCCAGTAGTATAGTAGACGGCGACAATGAGCAGTTCTTC. Translation gives CASSIVDGDNEQFF.

This clone turned up a few times. The chain links TRBV19 to TRBJ2-2; maybe TRBD1 (6 bases). Trimming removed 5 bases at V and 1 base at J, with 8 bases between. The CDR3 is made up of 14 amino acids. Germline values: CDR1 LNHDA, CDR2 SQIVND (reference sequence). CDR3 protein: CASSVGQNTGELFF. The CDR3 nucleotides read TGTGCCAGTAGTGTGGGACAGAACACCGGGGAGCTGTTTTTT.

The chain carries TRBV27 and TRBJ2-7, with 8 bases fitting TRBD2. The CDR3 is 15 amino acids. The junction had 11 bases not matched to a gene; V was cut back by 6 bases and J by 4 bases. CDR1 and CDR2 from the germline V gene are MNHEY and SMNVEV (reference sequence). The DNA for the CDR3 is TGTGCCAGCAGCCCCTCGGGTTTAGCGGGGTACGAGCAGTACTTC. It codes for CASSPSGLAGYEQYF.

This sequence joins TRBV6-1 and TRBJ2-5; 10 nucleotides match TRBD1. The CDR3 totals 16 residues. Germline V gene sequence: CDR1 MNHNS, CDR2 SASEGT. Trimming took 0 bases from V and 3 from J; bases not matched to a gene: 4. The CDR3 nucleotides are TGTGCCAGCAGTGAAGCTACCGGGACAGGGGAAGAGACCCAGTACTTC. Translation gives CASSEATGTGEETQYF.

The chain uses TRBV6-6 and TRBJ1-1, with D perhaps matching TRBD1 (5 bases). Trimming took off 7 bases at V and 7 bases at J, with 10 bases between the two ends. The germline V gene encodes CDR1 MNHNY and CDR2 SVGAGI (reference sequence). This CDR3 region has 11 residues. Here the CDR3 reads CASTPGGEAFF. The CDR3 DNA follows: TGTGCCAGCACCCCGGGGGGTGAAGCTTTCTTT.

The rearrangement links TRBV2 to TRBJ1-4, with 7 positions matching TRBD1. CDR3 length equals 14 residues. In germline, CDR1 is SNHLY, CDR2 FYNNEI. With V trimmed by 4 bases and J by 8 bases, 7 bases remained unmatched. The CDR3 DNA follows: TGTGCCAGCAGTGCCTGGCAGGGGGACGAAAAACTGTTTTTT. Its protein product is CASSAWQGDEKLFF.

This clone occurred a few times. The chain carries TRBV2 and TRBJ1-2, with a possible D match to TRBD1 (5 bases). V was pared by 9 bases and J by 5 bases, with 10 bases between. CDR3 size: 11 residues. CDR1 and CDR2 from the germline V gene are SNHLY and FYNNEI. The CDR3 DNA follows: TGTGCCAGGGACGGGACTTATGGCTACACCTTC. Its translation: CARDGTYGYTF.

The chain couples TRBV29-1 to TRBJ1-2; D is possibly TRBD1 (5 bases). The CDR3 is made up of 13 amino acids. Between the trimmed V and J ends, which lost 2 bases and 4 bases, there was a span of 11 bases. The germline V gene has CDR1 SQVTM and CDR2 ANQGSEA. The CDR3 DNA is TGCAGCGTTGAAAACGAACAGGCCTATGGCTACACCTTC. Protein sequence: CSVENEQAYGYTF.

This clone appeared a few times. The rearrangement joins TRBV30 to TRBJ2-7, with TRBD1 matching 7 bases. This CDR3 comprises 13 residues. The V and J ends lost 4 bases and 0 bases, in that order; junction bases with no gene match: 3. Germline V gene data show CDR1 as GTSNPN and CDR2 as SVGIG (reference sequence). The CDR3 spells CAWIGDSSYEQYF. The CDR3 coding sequence is TGTGCCTGGATTGGGGACAGCTCCTACGAGCAGTACTTC.